These 19 T cell receptor beta chains originate from one sample sequenced in a study of blood T cells in healthy people across ages. Combining a sample-barcoded 5' primer with a J-beta primer mix, a second PCR ran for about 6 to 12 cycles. MiXCR, applied by TCRdb to the 5' RACE reads, yields one record per CDR3 protein. The sample has about 1.8 million distinct CDR3 sequences; 49% are singletons. The source material was blood. These receptor sequences come from a woman aged 35 to 49 in good health.

J is TRBJ2-7 and V is TRBV11-2; D not resolved. This CDR3 spans 15 amino acids. Germline V lookup: CDR1 SGHAT, CDR2 FQNNGV. V was shortened by 1 base and J by 0 bases, with 10 bases between the two germline ends. CDR3 bases: TGTGCCAGCAGCTTAGGGCAGGTCGTCTCCTACGAGCAGTACTTC. This encodes CASSLGQVVSYEQYF.

V usage is TRBV20-1 and J usage is TRBJ2-5, with 7 bases fitting TRBD2. This CDR3 is 15 amino acids long. Trimming at V came to 0 bases and at J to 5 bases, leaving 9 bases not matched to a gene. Germline V gene sequence: CDR1 DFQATT, CDR2 SNEGSKA (reference sequence). CDR3 in amino acids: CSARDSRGVPETQYF. Written as DNA, the CDR3 is TGCAGTGCTAGAGATAGTCGGGGGGTTCCGGAGACCCAGTACTTC.

There are a few counts of this clonotype. The gene calls are TRBV20-1 and TRBJ2-7, with 7 bases lining up with TRBD1. The germline V gene encodes CDR1 DFQATT and CDR2 SNEGSKA (reference sequence). The CDR3 totals 14 residues. With 0 bases clipped from V and 3 bases from J, the junction kept 5 bases outside the gene matches. The CDR3 DNA sequence: TGCAGTGCTAGAGACGGGACAGAAAGCTACGAGCAGTACTTC. Its translation: CSARDGTESYEQYF.

This chain links TRBV20-1 with TRBJ2-3; D unresolved. This CDR3 is built from 12 residues. V lost 0 bases and J lost 6, with 7 bases in between. In germline, CDR1 is DFQATT, CDR2 SNEGSKA (reference sequence). CDR3 protein: CSARERQDTQYF. As DNA, the CDR3 is TGCAGTGCTAGAGAGAGGCAGGATACGCAGTATTTT.

This clonotype was detected a few times. This rearrangement joins TRBV29-1 to TRBJ1-2; TRBD1 agrees at 7 bases. Germline CDR1 reads SQVTM; CDR2 reads ANQGSEA. The CDR3 runs 15 residues. J lost 8 bases, V lost 7 bases, and 19 bases had no gene match. CDR3: CSAGDSSRVYSGYTF. The CDR3, as DNA: TGCAGCGCCGGGGACAGCTCAAGGGTATATAGCGGCTACACCTTC.

V gene TRBV19 combines with J gene TRBJ2-1; 10 bases align to TRBD2. Germline CDR1 and CDR2: LNHDA and SQIVND (reference sequence). V lost 7 bases, J lost 6 bases, and 9 bases stayed unmatched. The CDR3 sequence is 15 residues long. The CDR3 spells CASITGASGGNEQFF. In nucleotides, the CDR3 is TGTGCCAGTATAACCGGGGCTAGCGGGGGCAATGAGCAGTTCTTC. Filled out from reference TRBV19 and TRBJ2-1, the complete variable domain reads DGGITQSPKYLFRKEGQNVTLSCEQNLNHDAMYWYRQDPGQGLRLIYYSQIVNDFQKGDIAEGYSVSREKKESFPLTVTSAQKNPTAFYLCASITGASGGNEQFFGPGTRLTVL.

CDR3 residues: CSYPGQGWGTEAFF. CDR3 nucleotides: TGCAGTTACCCCGGCCAGGGATGGGGCACTGAAGCTTTCTTT. The chain combines TRBV20-1 with TRBJ1-1, with D possibly being TRBD1 (5 bases). Germline CDR1 and CDR2: DFQATT and SNEGSKA (reference sequence). The germline V and J ends were trimmed by 8 bases and 4 bases, with 20 bases remaining between them. This CDR3 has 14 amino acids.

The genes are TRBV7-8 and TRBJ2-7; 7 bases agree with TRBD2. The CDR3 runs 16 residues. Germline CDR1 SGHVS, CDR2 FQNEAQ. V dropped 4 bases and J dropped 4; count of bases not matched to a gene: 13. The CDR3 coding sequence is TGTGCCAGCAGCTACTCCGGGACTAACGGGGGTTACGAGCAGTACTTC. Residues: CASSYSGTNGGYEQYF.

The rearrangement links TRBV27 to TRBJ2-3; 11 bases are shared with TRBD2. The CDR3 has 18 residues. After removal of 2 bases from V and 3 bases from J, the junction contained 10 bases not matched to a gene. Germline lookup yields CDR1 MNHEY and CDR2 SMNVEV (reference sequence). The CDR3 region is CASSLRRIAGGRTDTQYF. CDR3 nucleotide sequence: TGTGCCAGCAGTTTACGGAGAATAGCGGGGGGGAGGACAGATACGCAGTATTTT.

CDR3 amino acids: CASSSWTANLNYGYTF. CDR3 nucleotide sequence: TGTGCCAGCAGTTCTTGGACAGCCAACCTTAACTATGGCTACACCTTC. The chain joins TRBV6-5 to TRBJ1-2; TRBD1 might be the D (6 bases). The germline CDR1 and CDR2 sequences are MNHEY and SVGAGI. V shed 4 bases and J shed 1 base, with 16 bases lying between them. This CDR3 comprises 16 residues.

The rearrangement uses TRBV13 and TRBJ1-2; TRBD1 aligns across 9 bases. The germline gives CDR1 PRHDT, CDR2 FYEKMQ (reference sequence). V dropped 1 base and J dropped 7; count of bases not matched to a gene: 7. This CDR3 is 15 amino acids long. CDR3 coding DNA: TGTGCCAGCAGCTTAGTTAGGGGGACAGGGAGTGGCTACACCTTC. Protein: CASSLVRGTGSGYTF.

The chain carries TRBV29-1 and TRBJ2-1; D gene ambiguous. Per germline, CDR1 SQVTM and CDR2 ANQGSEA. This CDR3 has 14 amino acids. Trimming cost V 8 bases and J 3 bases, with 17 bases left between them. DNA for the CDR3: TGCAGCTATAGGTGGTCCGGAAACTACAATGAGCAGTTCTTC. As protein: CSYRWSGNYNEQFF.

This clonotype was counted at least ten times. This chain joins TRBV6-2 or TRBV6-3 and TRBJ2-7; D is ambiguous. The V end lost 0 bases, the J end lost 6 bases, and 3 bases lay between the germline ends. The germline V gene encodes CDR1 MNHEY and CDR2 SVGEGT. The CDR3 has 11 residues. The CDR3: CASSYSREQYF. CDR3 DNA sequence: TGTGCCAGCAGTTACTCGCGCGAGCAGTACTTC.

The chain links TRBV4-2 to TRBJ2-1, with 9 bases aligning to TRBD2. The V and J ends lost 1 base and 7 bases, in that order; junction bases with no gene match: 8. Germline V gene sequence: CDR1 LGHNA, CDR2 YNFKEQ. The CDR3 runs to 16 residues. The CDR3 is CASSQGGGGAQNEQFF. The CDR3 DNA reads TGTGCCAGCAGCCAAGGGGGCGGGGGGGCCCAGAATGAGCAGTTCTTC.

The chain has TRBV1 and TRBJ2-3; the table's D call, TRBD2, has no DNA check behind it. TRBV1 is labeled a pseudogene. The CDR3 consists of 14 residues. The CDR3, as DNA: TGCACCAGCAGCCAAGACGAGGCTAGTGATACGCAGTATTTT. It codes for CTSSQDEASDTQYF.

V and J are TRBV28 and TRBJ2-1; D might be TRBD1 (6 bases). The tail of the sequence fits TRBJ2-7 better, so the J call may be wrong. This CDR3 is built from 13 residues. The germline V gene encodes CDR1 MDHEN and CDR2 SYDVKM. The CDR3 sequence is CASSLPRGNEQYF. The DNA for the CDR3 is TGTGCCAGCAGTTTACCCAGGGGCAATGAGCAGTACTTC.

The chain uses TRBV6-2 or TRBV6-3 and TRBJ1-5, with no clear D. The CDR3 spans 13 residues. Looked up from germline, CDR1 is MNHEY and CDR2 is SVGEGT. The V and J ends lost 6 bases and 9 bases respectively, with 15 bases between them. In nucleotides, the CDR3 is TGTGCCAGCAGCTCGGGCCTGATAGGGCCCCAGCATTTT. Protein: CASSSGLIGPQHF.

Notes on this clonotype: This clone may be a read error of a much larger clone one base away. The chain has TRBV9 and TRBJ2-3, with D possibly matching TRBD1 (5 bases). Germline-derived CDR1 and CDR2 are SGDLS and YYNGEE. This CDR3 is built from 13 residues. CDR3 DNA sequence: TGTGCCAGCACCGTAGGGGGCACAGATACGCAGTATTTT. Translated, it gives CASTVGGTDTQYF.

This chain links TRBV5-1 with TRBJ2-3; a possible D gene is TRBD2 (5 bases). Per the germline V gene, CDR1 is SGHRS and CDR2 is YFSETQ. There are 14 residues in the CDR3. V was shortened by 5 bases and J by 6 bases, with 16 bases between the two germline ends. The CDR3 DNA reads TGCGCCAGCAGAATGGAACGGGGTTATGATACGCAGTATTTT. This translates into CASRMERGYDTQYF. Based on the CDR3 plus reference TRBV5-1 and TRBJ2-3, the full variable domain is KAGVTQTPRYLIKTRGQQVTLSCSPISGHRSVSWYQQTPGQGLQFLFEYFSETQRNKGNFPGRFSGRQFSNSRSEMNVSTLELGDSALYLCASRMERGYDTQYFGPGTRLTVL.